A selection of T cell receptor beta chains follows, all from one sample in a study of CD8 T cells in ankylosing spondylitis. Using its own MiXCR run on the 5' RACE reads, TCRdb lists one record per CDR3 protein. The sample consists of about 440,000 distinct CDR3 sequences, approximately 17% of them appearing once. The sample consisted of blood, either unsorted or a sorted T cell fraction (not recorded which). These receptors were collected from a male donor with ankylosing spondylitis. The CDR3 runs from the conserved cysteine through the conserved F or W. D genes are given only for firm matches. Not all rows give a size; the values are once, few, many and, for expanded clones, a class.

TRBD2 TRBJ2-7 TRBV28 NA TGTGCCAGCAGTTTAAACCTAGCGGGAGCCTACGAGCAGTACTTC CASSLNLAGAYEQYF
NA TRBJ2-2 TRBV5-1 NA TGCGCCAGCACAAGCCAGCCCAACACCGGGGAGCTGTTTTTT CASTSQPNTGELFF
TRBD1 TRBJ2-1 TRBV7-2 NA TGTGCCAGCAGCAATACCATCGCAGGGGGTCGGGGCGAGCAGTTCTTC CASSNTIAGGRGEQFF
NA TRBJ1-3 TRBV12-3/TRBV12-4 few TGTGCCAGCAGTTTAAGGGAGCCTGGAAACACCATATATTTT CASSLREPGNTIYF
NA TRBJ1-2 TRBV5-1 few TGCGCCAGCAGCGCGGACGGCAGGGGAGCTAACTATGGCTACACCTTC CASSADGRGANYGYTF
TRBD2 TRBJ2-1 TRBV11-2 many TGTGCCAGCAGCTCGCTAGCGGGGGCTCTCCCTAATGAGCAGTTCTTC CASSSLAGALPNEQFF
NA TRBJ2-2 TRBV20-1 NA TGCAGTGCTAGAGATGCCGGGTTAGGAGGCACCGGGGAGCTGTTTTTT CSARDAGLGGTGELFF
NA TRBJ1-1 TRBV20-1 NA TGCAGTGCTGCGGGGCGGGGCGACACTGAAGCTTTCTTT CSAAGRGDTEAFF
NA TRBJ2-1 TRBV7-2 NA TGTGCCAGCAGCTTAGCTCGCAGGGTGTACAATGAGCAGTTCTTC CASSLARRVYNEQFF
NA TRBJ2-1 TRBV20-1 few TGCAGTGCCCATCGGCCGGACAAGTACAATGAGCAGTTCTTC CSAHRPDKYNEQFF
NA TRBJ2-7 TRBV29-1 few TGCAGCGTTGAAGAAGAGAGGGGAAAGGCCAGCGAGCAGTACTTC CSVEEERGKASEQYF
NA TRBJ2-1 TRBV6-5 few TGTGCCAGCAGTTACGGAGCGAGTAGGCTTGAGCAGTTCTTC CASSYGASRLEQFF
TRBD1 TRBJ2-7 TRBV5-1 NA TGCGCCAGCAGCTTGGCCGGGCCCGGACAGGGGGCAGGGTACGAGCAGTACTTC CASSLAGPGQGAGYEQYF
TRBD1 TRBJ2-2 TRBV15 NA TGTGCCACCCAACAGGGGGCGGTGACCGGGGAGCTGTTTTTT CATQQGAVTGELFF
TRBD1 TRBJ2-7 TRBV5-1 NA TGCGCCAGCAGCCGCGGGACAGGGGACCTCAACGAGCAGTACTTC CASSRGTGDLNEQYF
NA TRBJ1-6 TRBV20-1 NA TGCAGTGCCCCCAGGAACAGCCAACCTCCCTTAGATAATTCACCCCTCCACTTT CSAPRNSQPPLDNSPLHF
NA TRBJ2-1 TRBV11-1 few TGTGCCAGCAGGTTGACATTGTACAATGAGCAGTTCTTC CASRLTLYNEQFF
NA TRBJ1-1 TRBV20-1 NA TGCAGTGCTAGAAAAGGTTTAGTTGGGTTCACTGAAGCTTTCTTT CSARKGLVGFTEAFF
TRBD1 TRBJ2-3 TRBV4-3 NA TGCGCCAGCAGCCAAGATGGGACAGGGGGTTGGGGCACAGATACGCAGTATTTT CASSQDGTGGWGTDTQYF
NA TRBJ1-6 TRBV5-1 many TGCGCCAGCAGCGCAGGGAATGTGGGCTCACCCCTCCACTTT CASSAGNVGSPLHF
TRBD1 TRBJ1-4 TRBV29-1 NA TGCAGCGTTGTGGACAGGGGAGAAAAACTGTTTTTT CSVVDRGEKLFF
NA TRBJ2-2 TRBV5-1 NA TGCGCCAGCAGCCTGAAGGGGGTGAGAACCGGGGAGCTGTTTTTT CASSLKGVRTGELFF
TRBD2 TRBJ2-7 TRBV12-3/TRBV12-4 many TGTGCCAGCAGTAACGGACTAGCTGGGTCCTACGAGCAGTACTTC CASSNGLAGSYEQYF
TRBD1 TRBJ1-1 TRBV5-5 NA TGTGCCAGCAGCCTCTATGACAGGGACGTCACTGAAGCTTTCTTT CASSLYDRDVTEAFF
NA TRBJ1-5 TRBV20-1 NA TGCAGTGCTGGAGATCTCAGCAATCAGCCCCAGCATTTT CSAGDLSNQPQHF
TRBD2 TRBJ2-1 TRBV24-1 many TGTGCCACCAAGGGACTAGCGGCGAGGAATGAGCAGTTCTTC CATKGLAARNEQFF
NA TRBJ2-5 TRBV5-1 few TGCGCCAGCAGCACCGACGGGTCCCTCGGGGTGACCCAGTACTTC CASSTDGSLGVTQYF
NA TRBJ1-1 TRBV19 NA TGTGCCAGTAGTATAACGACACAGCGTGAAGCTTTCTTT CASSITTQREAFF
NA TRBJ2-7 TRBV12-3/TRBV12-4 NA TGTGCCAGCAGTCTCAGGGATCCGTACGAGCAGTACTTC CASSLRDPYEQYF
TRBD2 TRBJ2-7 TRBV5-1 few TGCGCCAGCAGCTTGGGGACTAGCGGGGACGAGCAGTACTTC CASSLGTSGDEQYF
NA TRBJ2-4 TRBV6-2/TRBV6-3 few TGTGCCAGCAGTTACTCCCTGACAAGGGGGGCCAAAAACATTCAGTACTTC CASSYSLTRGAKNIQYF
NA TRBJ2-7 TRBV6-1 NA TGTGCCAGCAGTGTCCGGGACGGTACCTACGAGCAGTACTTC CASSVRDGTYEQYF
NA TRBJ2-1 TRBV7-3 NA TGTGCCAGCAGCGTTCACGGAGGAGGAAACAATGAGCAGTTCTTC CASSVHGGGNNEQFF
NA TRBJ1-5 TRBV4-2 NA TGTGCCAGCAGCCAAAGCCCCGGACAGTTGAATCAGCCCCAGCATTTT CASSQSPGQLNQPQHF
NA TRBJ1-1 TRBV15 few TGTGCCACCAGCAGAGATGGCCTCAGGAACACTGAAGCTTTCTTT CATSRDGLRNTEAFF
NA TRBJ2-2 TRBV30 NA TGTGCCTGGAGCGGCGGTACAGTGCCTACCGGGGAGCTGTTTTTT CAWSGGTVPTGELFF
TRBD1 TRBJ2-7 TRBV20-1 few TGCAGTGCTAGAAACCCAGGGGGGCAGTACTTC CSARNPGGQYF
NA TRBJ1-1 TRBV11-2 NA TGTGCCAGCAGCTGGGACAATCGGAACACTGAAGCTTTCTTT CASSWDNRNTEAFF
NA TRBJ2-7 TRBV5-8 NA TGTGCCAGCAGCTGGCAGCCCTACGAGCAGTACTTC CASSWQPYEQYF
NA TRBJ2-4 TRBV12-3/TRBV12-4 NA TGTGCCAGCAGTTTAGGGGGAAAGAACATTCAGTACTTC CASSLGGKNIQYF
NA TRBJ2-2 TRBV10-3 few TGTGCCATCAGTGAGTCTGGACTGAACACCGGGGAGCTGTTTTTT CAISESGLNTGELFF
NA TRBJ2-1 TRBV24-1 many TGTGCCACCAGTGATTTGGTGGAGCAGTTCTTC CATSDLVEQFF
TRBD1 TRBJ1-5 TRBV20-1 NA TGCAGTGCTCCGGACAGGGACGATCAGCCCCAGCATTTT CSAPDRDDQPQHF
NA TRBJ2-1 TRBV5-1 NA TGCGCCAGCCGTCTAGCGCCTTCCTACAATGAGCAGTTCTTC CASRLAPSYNEQFF
TRBD1 TRBJ2-1 TRBV12-3/TRBV12-4 NA TGTGCCAGCAGTACGGGGACAGGGGAATACAATGAGCAGTTCTTC CASSTGTGEYNEQFF
TRBD1 TRBJ2-3 TRBV5-1 many TGCGCCAGCAGCTGGAACAGGGGAAGAGATACGCAGTATTTT CASSWNRGRDTQYF
TRBD2 TRBJ2-1 TRBV20-1 NA TGCAGTGCTAGTCTATCCAGCGGGAGGTCCCATGAGCAGTTCTTC CSASLSSGRSHEQFF
NA TRBJ1-6 TRBV5-1 NA TGCGCCAGCAGTAGGGCAGAGCGGAATTCACCCCTCCACTTT CASSRAERNSPLHF
NA TRBJ2-3 TRBV15 NA TGTGCCACCAGCTACAGCACAGATACGCAGTATTTT CATSYSTDTQYF
NA TRBJ2-7 TRBV5-1 many TGCGCCAGCAGCTTGGCCGGTGGAGGCTCCTACGAGCAGTACTTC CASSLAGGGSYEQYF